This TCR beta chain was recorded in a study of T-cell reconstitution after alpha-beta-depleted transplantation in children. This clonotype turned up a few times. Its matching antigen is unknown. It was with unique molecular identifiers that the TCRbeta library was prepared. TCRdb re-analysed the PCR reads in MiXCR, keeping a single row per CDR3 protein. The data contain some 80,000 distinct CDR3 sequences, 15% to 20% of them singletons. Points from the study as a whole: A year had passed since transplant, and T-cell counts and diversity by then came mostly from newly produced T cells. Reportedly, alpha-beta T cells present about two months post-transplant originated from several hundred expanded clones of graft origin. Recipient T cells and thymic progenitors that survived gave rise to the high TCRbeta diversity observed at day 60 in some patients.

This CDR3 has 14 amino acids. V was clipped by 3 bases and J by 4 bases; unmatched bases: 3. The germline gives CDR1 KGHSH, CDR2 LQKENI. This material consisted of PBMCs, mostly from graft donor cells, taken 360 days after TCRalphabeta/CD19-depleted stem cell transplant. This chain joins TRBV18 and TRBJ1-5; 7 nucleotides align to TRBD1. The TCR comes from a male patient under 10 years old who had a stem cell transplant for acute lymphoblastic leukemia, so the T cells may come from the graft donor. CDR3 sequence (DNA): TGTGCCAGCTCACCCGACAGGGTAAATCAGCCCCAGCATTTT. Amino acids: CASSPDRVNQPQHF.